These 9 T cell receptor beta chains were sequenced from one sample in a study of radiation and T cells in renal cell carcinoma. Assay used: immunoSEQ multiplex PCR; TCRdb lists only in-frame clones, some missing. The sample has 100,000 to 150,000 clones; 80% to 90% are singletons. Described time point: blood 2 weeks post-SBRT. Sample treatment: 15 Gy SBRT to primary tumor, nephrectomy 4 weeks later. The source was blood, collected from a patient whose treatment included radiotherapy and nephrectomy. The origin of the receptors is a woman aged 55-75 years with renal cell carcinoma.

The genes are TRBV27 and TRBJ1-1, with TRBD1 identical over 8 bases. The germline V gene has CDR1 MNHEY and CDR2 SMNVEV (reference sequence). This CDR3 is built from 15 residues. V was pared by 3 bases and J by 4 bases, with 7 bases of the junction left unmatched. Here the CDR3 reads CASSFSRGPGTEAFF. In DNA form, the CDR3 reads TGTGCCAGCAGTTTTAGCAGGGGGCCAGGCACTGAAGCTTTCTTT.

V usage is TRBV29-1 and J usage is TRBJ2-1; possibly TRBD2 for D (5 bases). The V gene's germline CDR1 is SQVTM and CDR2 ANQGSEA. The CDR3 contains 15 residues. Deletions cut 1 base from V and 4 bases from J, with 14 bases between. The CDR3 region is CSVEVYADFYNEQFF. The CDR3 DNA is TGCAGCGTTGAAGTATACGCGGACTTTTACAATGAGCAGTTCTTC.

The rearrangement joins TRBV30 to TRBJ1-1; no clear D gene. Per the germline V gene, CDR1 is GTSNPN and CDR2 is SVGIG (reference sequence). Trimming took off 3 bases at V and 2 bases at J, with 7 bases between the two ends. The CDR3 has 12 residues. The chain's CDR3 is CAWRSRNTEAFF. The CDR3 DNA reads as TGTGCCTGGAGATCCCGAAACACTGAAGCTTTCTTT. Drawing the rest from reference TRBV30 and TRBJ1-1, the complete variable domain is SQTIHQWPATLVQPVGSPLSLECTVEGTSNPNLYWYRQAAGRGLQLLFYSVGIGQISSEVPQNLSASRPQDRQFILSSKKLLLSDSGFYLCAWRSRNTEAFFGQGTRLTVV.

The rearrangement uses TRBV30 and TRBJ1-1; D is possibly TRBD1 (5 bases). CDR1 GTSNPN and CDR2 SVGIG come from the germline V gene (reference sequence). V was cut by 5 bases and J by 1 base, with 8 bases left in between. The CDR3 has 12 amino acids. CDR3 DNA: TGTGCCTGGGCTGGGGCGAACACTGAAGCTTTCTTT. This sequence encodes CAWAGANTEAFF.

The genes are TRBV4-1 and TRBJ2-3, with D possibly being TRBD1 (6 bases). The V gene's germline CDR1 is MGHRA and CDR2 YSYEKL. Trimming left V 4 bases short and J 4 bases short, with 21 bases between. This CDR3 spans 17 amino acids. CDR3 in amino acids: CASSPPGLGADADTQYF. The DNA for the CDR3 is TGCGCCAGCAGCCCCCCCGGTCTGGGGGCGGACGCAGATACGCAGTATTTT.

The chain has TRBV6-1 and TRBJ1-2; no clear D gene. Germline assignment: CDR1 MNHNS and CDR2 SASEGT. The germline V and J ends were trimmed by 4 bases and 8 bases, with 14 bases remaining between them. The CDR3 sequence is 13 residues long. CDR3 sequence (DNA): TGTGCCAGCAGTGTAGAGGGAGTGGGAGGCTACACCTTC. This gives the protein CASSVEGVGGYTF.

The CDR3 DNA reads as TGTGCCAGCAGCGGGACTAAGGGGATAAACTATGGCTACACCTTC. Translated: CASSGTKGINYGYTF. This chain connects TRBV5-6 to TRBJ1-2; D is perhaps TRBD1 (5 bases). Trimming stripped 4 bases from V and 2 bases from J, with 15 bases between. Germline assignment: CDR1 SGHDT and CDR2 YYEEEE. This CDR3 is built from 15 residues.

This rearrangement joins TRBV15 to TRBJ2-5; 11 bases map to TRBD2. The CDR3 runs to 16 residues. Germline assignment: CDR1 LNHNV and CDR2 YYDKDF (reference sequence). The J segment lost 4 bases and the V segment lost 0 bases, leaving 4 bases of the junction unmatched. The CDR3 nucleotides are TGTGCCACCAGCAGAGATCGTCTAGCGGGGGGAGAGACCCAGTACTTC. Translating gives CATSRDRLAGGETQYF.

CDR3 sequence reads: CASSSGGGRGNTIYF. Here the CDR3 DNA reads TGTGCCAGCAGTTCCGGAGGGGGCCGGGGAAACACCATATATTTT. The chain combines TRBV6-5 with TRBJ1-3; 7 nucleotides align to TRBD1. This CDR3 is 15 amino acids long. V shed 4 bases, J shed 4 bases, and the junction held 7 bases outside the gene matches. Germline values: CDR1 MNHEY, CDR2 SVGAGI.